This TCR beta chain emerged from a study of shared clonotypes between healthy human individuals. Authors' data handling: ImmunoSEQ gave junction-only sequences without quality scores, so filtering differed. Assay: immunoSEQ multiplex PCR; the TCRdb copy retains only in-frame clones and omits some. Clone size and the V and J calls come from that table; the DNA yielded D and trimming. The table includes approximately 2,200,000 clones, about 93% detected once. Terminally differentiated effector memory CD45RA+ cells were excluded from the naive CD8 cells, which were CD45RO-negative and positively selected for CCR7. This CDR3 comprises 16 residues. Looked up from germline, CDR1 is MNHEY and CDR2 is SMNVEV (reference sequence). J gave up 4 bases and V 3 bases, and 8 bases lay outside the gene matches.

The chain uses TRBV27 and TRBJ2-7; 11 positions match TRBD1. The sequenced sample was naive CD8+ T cells from PBMCs. The TCR comes from a man between 18 and 35 years old in good health. Some clones in this sample may be carry-over from other donors' samples. As DNA, the CDR3 is TGTGCCAGCAGTTTTCTTCCCCGGGACAGGGGGTACGAGCAGTACTTC. Protein: CASSFLPRDRGYEQYF.